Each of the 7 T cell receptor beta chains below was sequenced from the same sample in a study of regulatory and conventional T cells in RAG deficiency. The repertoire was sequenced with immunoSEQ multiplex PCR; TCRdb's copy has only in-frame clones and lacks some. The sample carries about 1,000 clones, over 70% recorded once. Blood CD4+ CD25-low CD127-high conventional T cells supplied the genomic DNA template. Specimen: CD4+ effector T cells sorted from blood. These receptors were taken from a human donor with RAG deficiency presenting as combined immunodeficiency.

CDR3 protein: CATRGRDTQYF. The CDR3, as DNA: TGTGCCACCAGGGGAAGGGATACGCAGTATTTT. This rearrangement joins TRBV15 to TRBJ2-3; D gene uncertain. The CDR3 totals 11 residues. Between the trimmed V and J ends, which lost 6 bases and 6 bases, there was a span of 7 bases. Germline lookup yields CDR1 LNHNV and CDR2 YYDKDF (reference sequence). Full variable domain (rest looked up from reference TRBV15 and TRBJ2-3): DAMVIQNPRYQVTQFGKPVTLSCSQTLNHNVMYWYQQKSSQAPKLLFHYYDKDFNNEADTPDNFQSRRPNTSFCFLDIRSPGLGDTAMYLCATRGRDTQYFGPGTRLTVL.

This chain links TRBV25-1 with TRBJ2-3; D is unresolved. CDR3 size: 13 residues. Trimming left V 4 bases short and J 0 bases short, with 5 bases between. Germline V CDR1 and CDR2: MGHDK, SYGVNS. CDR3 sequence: CASSASSTDTQYF. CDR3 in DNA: TGTGCCAGCAGTGCCTCTAGCACAGATACGCAGTATTTT.

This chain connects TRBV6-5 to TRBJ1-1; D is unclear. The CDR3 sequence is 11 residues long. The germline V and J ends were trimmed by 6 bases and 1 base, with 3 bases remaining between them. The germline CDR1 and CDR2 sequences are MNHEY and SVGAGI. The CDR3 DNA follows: TGTGCCAGCAGCCGGAACACTGAAGCTTTCTTT. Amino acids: CASSRNTEAFF.

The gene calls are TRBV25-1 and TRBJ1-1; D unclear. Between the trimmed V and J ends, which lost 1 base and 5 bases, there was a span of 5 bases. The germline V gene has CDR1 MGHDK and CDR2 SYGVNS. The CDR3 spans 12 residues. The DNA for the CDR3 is TGTGCCAGCAGTGAATTGGGAACTGAAGCTTTCTTT. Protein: CASSELGTEAFF.

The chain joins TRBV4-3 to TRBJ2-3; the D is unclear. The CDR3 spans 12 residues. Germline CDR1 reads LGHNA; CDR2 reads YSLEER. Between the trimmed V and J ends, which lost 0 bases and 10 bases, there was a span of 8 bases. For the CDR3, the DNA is TGCGCCAGCAGCCAAGAAGACCGAGCGCAGTATTTT. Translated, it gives CASSQEDRAQYF.

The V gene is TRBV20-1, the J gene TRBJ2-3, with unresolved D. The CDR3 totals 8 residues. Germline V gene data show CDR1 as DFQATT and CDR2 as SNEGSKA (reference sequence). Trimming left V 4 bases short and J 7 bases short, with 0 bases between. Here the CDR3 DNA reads TGCAGTGCTAATACGCAGTATTTT. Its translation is CSANTQYF.

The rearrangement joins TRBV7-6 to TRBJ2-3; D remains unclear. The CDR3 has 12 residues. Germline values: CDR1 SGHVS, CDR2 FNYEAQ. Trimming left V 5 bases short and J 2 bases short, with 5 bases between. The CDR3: CASSPFTDTQYF. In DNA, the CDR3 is TGTGCCAGCAGCCCCTTCACAGATACGCAGTATTTT.